The present entry profiles one T cell receptor beta chain with its context. This entry comes from a study of T cells after yellow fever vaccination. The ends lost 0 bases at V and 3 bases at J; junction bases unmatched: 4. CDR1 and CDR2 (germline): MNHEY, SVGEGT. The CDR3 runs to 15 residues. TCRdb re-analysed the 5' RACE reads in MiXCR, keeping a single row per CDR3 protein. Of 350,000 to 550,000 distinct CDR3 sequences listed, 18% are singletons. This receptor was taken from a man between 18 and 35 years old who received the YFV17D yellow fever vaccine. The V gene is TRBV6-2 or TRBV6-3, the J gene TRBJ2-5; 7 bases are a match to TRBD1. Sample: PBMCs, taken before the yellow fever booster vaccination. CDR3 amino acids: CASSYSGQLEETQYF. The CDR3 bases are TGTGCCAGCAGTTACTCGGGACAGCTAGAAGAGACCCAGTACTTC.